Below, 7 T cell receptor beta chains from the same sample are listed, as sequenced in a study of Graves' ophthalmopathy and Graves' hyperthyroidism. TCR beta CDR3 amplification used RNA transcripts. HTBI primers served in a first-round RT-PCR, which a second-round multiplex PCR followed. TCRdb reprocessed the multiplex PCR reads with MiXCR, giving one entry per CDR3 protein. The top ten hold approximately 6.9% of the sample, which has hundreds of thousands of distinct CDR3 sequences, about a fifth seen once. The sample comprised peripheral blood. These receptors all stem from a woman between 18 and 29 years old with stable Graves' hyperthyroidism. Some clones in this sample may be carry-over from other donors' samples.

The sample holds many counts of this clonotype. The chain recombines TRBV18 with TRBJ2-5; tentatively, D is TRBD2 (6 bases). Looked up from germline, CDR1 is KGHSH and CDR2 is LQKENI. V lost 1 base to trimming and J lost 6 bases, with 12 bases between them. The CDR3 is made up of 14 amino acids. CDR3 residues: CASSPRGGSKTQYF. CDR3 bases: TGTGCCAGCTCACCACGTGGGGGGTCGAAGACCCAGTACTTC.

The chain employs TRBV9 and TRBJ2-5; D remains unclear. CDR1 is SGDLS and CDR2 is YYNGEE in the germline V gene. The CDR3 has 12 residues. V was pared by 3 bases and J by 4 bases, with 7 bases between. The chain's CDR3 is CASSGPSETQYF. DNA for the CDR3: TGTGCCAGCAGCGGTCCCTCAGAGACCCAGTACTTC.

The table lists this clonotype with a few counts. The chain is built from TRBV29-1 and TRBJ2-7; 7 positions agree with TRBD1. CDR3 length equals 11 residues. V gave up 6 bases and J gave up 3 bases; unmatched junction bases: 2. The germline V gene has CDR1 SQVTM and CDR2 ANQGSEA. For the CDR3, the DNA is TGCAGCGTCGGGACAGACTACGAGCAGTACTTC. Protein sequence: CSVGTDYEQYF.

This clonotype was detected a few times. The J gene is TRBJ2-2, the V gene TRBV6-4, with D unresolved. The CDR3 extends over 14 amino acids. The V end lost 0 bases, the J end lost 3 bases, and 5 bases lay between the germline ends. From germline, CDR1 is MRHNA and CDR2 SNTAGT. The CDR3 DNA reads TGTGCCAGCAGTGACTCGATCGACACCGGGGAGCTGTTTTTT. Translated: CASSDSIDTGELFF.

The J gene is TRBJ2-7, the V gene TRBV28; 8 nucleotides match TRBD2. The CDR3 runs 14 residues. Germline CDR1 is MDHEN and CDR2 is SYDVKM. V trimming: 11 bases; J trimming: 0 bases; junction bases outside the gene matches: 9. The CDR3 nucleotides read TGTGCCGGGTCTGATAGCGGGACCTCCTACGAGCAGTACTTC. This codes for CAGSDSGTSYEQYF.

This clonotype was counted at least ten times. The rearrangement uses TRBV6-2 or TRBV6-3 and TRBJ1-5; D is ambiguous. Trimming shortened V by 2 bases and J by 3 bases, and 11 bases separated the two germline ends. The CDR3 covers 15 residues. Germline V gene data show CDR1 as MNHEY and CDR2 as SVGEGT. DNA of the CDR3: TGTGCCAGCAGTTACGGGTCCGGTTACAATCAGCCCCAGCATTTT. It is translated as CASSYGSGYNQPQHF.

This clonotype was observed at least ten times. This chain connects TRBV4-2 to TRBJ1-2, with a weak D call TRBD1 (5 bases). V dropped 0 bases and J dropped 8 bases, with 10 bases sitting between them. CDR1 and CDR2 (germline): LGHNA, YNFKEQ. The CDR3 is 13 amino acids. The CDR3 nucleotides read TGTGCCAGCAGCCAAGAGGGAAGGGGCGGCTACACCTTC. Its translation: CASSQEGRGGYTF.